This T cell receptor (beta chain) comes out of a study of shared clonotypes between healthy human individuals. The assay ran at deep level. Clones were read by immunoSEQ multiplex PCR, and TCRdb kept only the in-frame ones, dropping some. Counted here are under 600,000 clones, around 96% occurring once; the ten biggest clones make up 0.055% to 0.075%. Per the germline V gene, CDR1 is SGHDN and CDR2 is FVKESK. The V and J ends lost 2 bases and 5 bases, in that order; junction bases with no gene match: 11. The CDR3 length is 16 residues. Of note for this clone: Its antigen is still unknown.

CD4+ cells yielded CD45RA+ naive and CD45RA-negative memory subsets. Study observations and caveats: Naive subsets generally exceeded memory subsets in estimated richness. Sampling was confined to blood; repertoires within tissues likely differ.

Sequencing was performed on naive CD4+ T cells sorted from blood. Subset defined: CD45RA+ positively selected. The TCR sequence derives from a woman in her 30s in good health. V gene TRBV14 combines with J gene TRBJ2-5; 7 bases match TRBD1. This CDR3 reads CASSQNQGVRLETQYF. CDR3 sequence (DNA): TGTGCCAGCAGCCAAAACCAGGGGGTTCGGTTGGAGACCCAGTACTTC.